This TCR beta chain was found in a study of tumor-infiltrating lymphocytes in primary liver carcinoma. Study background: Patients included men and women of 30 to 69 years.

Between the trimmed V and J ends, which lost 5 bases and 5 bases, there was a span of 13 bases. The CDR3 is 13 residues long. The germline V gene has CDR1 MNHEY and CDR2 SVGAGI. In regard to this clonotype: What it recognizes is unknown.

Extraction of RNA together with DNA used about 17-30 mg of unsorted bulk tissue. The study, taken as a whole, reports: Tumors had a top-250-clone fraction that was significantly higher than blood (p = 0.039).

With around 490 ng total RNA as template and a constant-region primer, TCR beta cDNA was made. Libraries covering TCR beta were generated through three nested multiplex PCR rounds (using a slightly modified ARM-PCR). TRBV1-TRBV30 forward primers paired with a C-beta reverse primer were used in the first two PCR rounds, which ran approximately 10 cycles each. MiXCR, applied by TCRdb to the multiplex PCR reads, yields one record per CDR3 protein. Altogether around 80,000 distinct CDR3 sequences are present, approximately 62% being singletons, with the ten largest covering 26%. The sequenced sample consisted of tumor-adjacent normal liver tissue. The sequence derives from a man aged 35 to 55 with primary liver carcinoma and hepatitis B virus infection. The rearrangement joins TRBV6-5 to TRBJ2-7, with D perhaps given as TRBD1 or TRBD2 (6 bases each). The CDR3 loop reads CASSTPGAHEQYF. Here the CDR3 DNA reads TGTGCCAGCAGTACCCCGGGGGCCCACGAGCAGTACTTC.